This T cell receptor (beta chain) was sequenced during a study of memory CD4+ T cells and cytomegalovirus serostatus. Single viable CD3+CD4+CD8-CD45RO+ cells were sorted as the memory CD4+ T cells. Donors' CMV status reflects serum IgG against pp150, pp28, p38, p52. The CDR3 is 15 amino acids. With 7 bases removed from V and 2 bases from J, the gap between germline ends came to 17 bases. The germline V gene encodes CDR1 SNHLY and CDR2 FYNNEI. Comment on this clone: What it binds is unknown.

Clones were read by immunoSEQ multiplex PCR, and TCRdb kept only the in-frame ones, dropping some. The table has tens of thousands of clones, less than 85% seen once. Whole-study results and caveats: CMV serostatus prediction reached median AUC about 0.95, or 0.9 with US-trained model.

This clonotype was sampled from an adult in good health and CMV-seronegative. The sample consisted of memory CD4+ T cells from blood. This chain links TRBV2 with TRBJ2-5; unclear D gene. CDR3 residues: CASKSAGVKQETQYF. CDR3 nucleotides: TGTGCCAGCAAAAGTGCTGGGGTGAAACAAGAGACCCAGTACTTC. The full variable domain, completed using reference TRBV2 and TRBJ2-5, is EPEVTQTPSHQVTQMGQEVILRCVPISNHLYFYWYRQILGQKVEFLVSFYNNEISEKSEIFDDQFSVERPDGSNFTLKIRSTKLEDSAMYFCASKSAGVKQETQYFGPGTRLLVL.